This record looks at one T cell receptor beta chain sequence and its context. Its matching antigen is unknown. The source of the sample is a study of TIL therapy for anti-PD-1-resistant metastatic lung cancer. Time point: pre-treatment sample, taken before nivolumab and TIL therapy. Pleural nodules or supraclavicular lymph nodes made up most of the excised metastases sampled. Patients then received nivolumab; progressors got lymphodepletion, TIL and IL-2. The immunoSEQ assay was v3. Survey-level samples got 1.5 million to 2 million read pairs; deep-level samples got roughly 4.5-6.5 million. Sequencing used immunoSEQ multiplex PCR; TCRdb keeps in-frame clones, though not all of them. The data hold about 100,000 clones, with roughly two thirds observed a single time. Study-level results: Many TIL product clones were absent from baseline tumor, suggesting clonal contraction. Compared with baseline intratumoral T cells, expanded TIL cultures were more clonal and less diverse (approximately 6% vs 31%).

The starting material was tumor tissue, obtained at baseline. The receptor was isolated from a person aged 25-79 years with non-small cell lung cancer.

The CDR3 DNA reads as TGTGCCAGCAGTTGGGGACAGATTGCTTCTAATGAGCAGTTCTTC. Its translation is CASSWGQIASNEQFF. The rearrangement joins TRBV28 to TRBJ2-1; 7 bases map to TRBD1. The CDR3 is 15 residues long. V trimming: 4 bases; J trimming: 7 bases; junction bases outside the gene matches: 10. CDR1 is MDHEN, CDR2 SYDVKM, per germline.